This TCR beta chain was sequenced for a study of T cells in women clearing cervical HPV infection. In the study overall: HLA type could not be excluded as a confounder. Study conclusions and caveats: Cases carried less TRBV6-7 than controls: approximately 0.1% versus 0.16%. CIN3+ cases had significantly higher TCR richness than controls; evenness did not differ.

As for this clone: Its antigen is unidentified. With the read ending 3 residues before the CDR3 end, the germline J gene is used to fill in that end.

TCRdb keeps only in-frame clones here, not all; method: immunoSEQ multiplex PCR. Here the sample table reports about 26,000 clones. The CDR3 is 16 residues long. From germline, CDR1 is LGHNA and CDR2 YNFKEQ. With 0 bases clipped from V and 2 bases from J, the junction kept 4 bases outside the gene matches. The sample comprised blood buffy coat. The TCR sequence derives from a woman aged 18-70 years with a cervical HPV16 infection that either progressed to CIN3+ or cleared (not recorded which). This chain uses TRBV4-2 with TRBJ2-4; 7 nucleotides line up with TRBD2. CDR3 DNA, as far as it was read: TGTGCCAGCAGCCAAGACAGGGACTATACCAAAAACATT. Its protein product is CASSQDRDYTKNI. The full CDR3 is CASSQDRDYTKNIQYF.